The 27 T cell receptor beta chains given below trace back to one sample, sequenced in a study of human T cells and chemical hapten exposure. Each CDR3 protein is one row after TCRdb ran MiXCR on the RACE reads. Seen here are around 300,000 distinct CDR3 sequences, roughly 7.7% observed once, and the top ten hold about 1.2%. This sample's time point: pre-sensitization, week 0. The treatment: therapeutic diphenylcyclopropenone sensitization with weekly scalp DPC. Sequenced here: whole blood, sampled in connection with sensitization to the hapten diphenylcyclopropenone (DPC). Receptors were obtained from a man between 18 and 35 years old with alopecia areata. Some clones in this sample may be carry-over from other donors' samples.

This clonotype was found a few times. The chain links TRBV4-3 to TRBJ1-1; D is ambiguous. Germline lookup yields CDR1 LGHNA and CDR2 YSLEER. Between the trimmed V and J ends, which lost 1 base and 6 bases, there was a span of 15 bases. CDR3 length: 15 amino acids. The CDR3: CASSQGLGSGSEAFF. CDR3 DNA sequence: TGCGCCAGCAGCCAAGGTCTGGGAAGTGGATCTGAAGCTTTCTTT.

This clonotype was observed at least ten times. The chain is built from TRBV25-1 and TRBJ2-7; D perhaps matches TRBD2 (6 bases). In germline, CDR1 is MGHDK, CDR2 SYGVNS. This CDR3 spans 13 amino acids. Deletions cut 2 bases from V and 8 bases from J, with 13 bases between. The DNA of the CDR3 is TGTGCCAGCAGTGAAGAGAGTCGGGGGAAGCAGTACTTC. Residues: CASSEESRGKQYF.

Only a few counts were recorded for this clonotype. The chain employs TRBV20-1 and TRBJ1-1, with 9 bases aligning to TRBD1. V dropped 3 bases and J dropped 1; count of bases not matched to a gene: 9. The CDR3 has 16 residues. CDR1 and CDR2 (germline): DFQATT, SNEGSKA (reference sequence). As DNA, the CDR3 is TGCAGTGCTAGCAACTCCGGGACAGGGTCGAACACTGAAGCTTTCTTT. Translated: CSASNSGTGSNTEAFF.

In its sample, this clonotype was seen many times. The chain couples TRBV2 to TRBJ1-2; TRBD1 matches at 9 bases. Germline CDR1 reads SNHLY; CDR2 reads FYNNEI. Trimming removed 7 bases from V and 6 bases from J; junction bases left unmatched: 6. This CDR3 region has 13 residues. CDR3 nucleotide sequence: TGTGCCAGCATATCGGGACAGGGAGATGGCTACACCTTC. It yields the protein CASISGQGDGYTF.

This clonotype was seen more than once but under ten times. CDR3 loop: CSARGFHRGNTEAFF. The CDR3 DNA is TGCAGTGCTAGAGGATTTCACAGGGGGAACACTGAAGCTTTCTTT. The rearrangement joins TRBV20-1 to TRBJ1-1; 7 bases map to TRBD1. The CDR3 loop spans 15 amino acids. Trimming at V came to 1 base and at J to 1 base, leaving 6 bases not matched to a gene. Per the germline V gene, CDR1 is DFQATT and CDR2 is SNEGSKA (reference sequence).

The chain recombines TRBV11-2 with TRBJ1-1, with D perhaps matching TRBD1 (6 bases). The CDR3 totals 14 residues. Germline values: CDR1 SGHAT, CDR2 FQNNGV. V gave up 5 bases and J gave up 6 bases, with 16 bases separating them. The CDR3 DNA follows: TGTGCCAGCAGCCGCGAAACAGGGACCGCTGAAGCTTTCTTT. It yields the protein CASSRETGTAEAFF.

Ten or more counts support this clonotype. V and J are TRBV20-1 and TRBJ1-5, with D possibly TRBD1 on 6 matching bases. In germline, CDR1 is DFQATT, CDR2 SNEGSKA (reference sequence). The CDR3 contains 15 residues. V lost 0 bases to trimming and J lost 6 bases, with 15 bases between them. The CDR3 DNA follows: TGCAGTGCTAGAGAAGGGGGGGCCGCGGCTCAGCCCCAGCATTTT. This sequence encodes CSAREGGAAAQPQHF.

This clonotype was picked up a small number of times. J is TRBJ2-2 and V is TRBV9; D is perhaps TRBD2 (5 bases). V was pared by 0 bases and J by 6 bases, with 9 bases between. Germline values: CDR1 SGDLS, CDR2 YYNGEE. The CDR3 contains 14 residues. The DNA for the CDR3 is TGTGCCAGCAGCGTAGAAGGAGCGGCCGGGGAGCTGTTTTTT. It specifies CASSVEGAAGELFF.

In this sample, this clonotype turned up many times. The gene calls are TRBV29-1 and TRBJ2-7, with TRBD1 matching over 8 bases. Trimming at V came to 4 bases and at J to 4 bases, leaving 3 bases not matched to a gene. CDR1 is SQVTM and CDR2 is ANQGSEA in the germline V gene. The CDR3 extends over 12 amino acids. The CDR3 here is CSVARQGYEQYF. DNA for the CDR3: TGCAGCGTTGCGAGACAGGGGTACGAGCAGTACTTC.

The chain uses TRBV29-1 and TRBJ2-7, with 7 bases matching TRBD1. V trimming: 7 bases; J trimming: 0 bases; junction bases outside the gene matches: 6. The CDR3 consists of 13 residues. Germline CDR1 reads SQVTM; CDR2 reads ANQGSEA. The CDR3, as DNA: TGCAGCGCTACAGGGGCAAGCTCCTACGAGCAGTACTTC. Translated, it gives CSATGASSYEQYF.

Ten or more counts support this clonotype. This chain links TRBV28 with TRBJ2-7, with D tentatively TRBD1 (6 bases). The V gene's germline CDR1 is MDHEN and CDR2 SYDVKM. This CDR3 has 14 amino acids. The germline V and J ends were trimmed by 4 bases and 9 bases, with 19 bases remaining between them. In DNA form, the CDR3 reads TGTGCCAGCAGTTATTCCCTCCCCAGGGGCGGGCAGTACTTC. It is translated as CASSYSLPRGGQYF.

This CDR3 reads CASSQNSQETQYF. The CDR3 region has the DNA TGTGCCAGCAGCCAGAACAGTCAAGAGACCCAGTACTTC. The J gene is TRBJ2-5, the V gene TRBV5-4, with D unresolved. V lost 4 bases and J lost 2, with 9 bases in between. The germline V gene has CDR1 SGHNT and CDR2 YYREEE (reference sequence). There are 13 residues in the CDR3. Supplemented by reference TRBV5-4 and TRBJ2-5, the full variable domain reads ETGVTQSPTHLIKTRGQQVTLRCSSQSGHNTVSWYQQALGQGPQFIFQYYREEENGRGNFPPRFSGLQFPNYSSELNVNALELDDSALYLCASSQNSQETQYFGPGTRLLVL.

The gene calls are TRBV7-9 and TRBJ1-2; D remains ambiguous. V was shortened by 1 base and J by 6 bases, with 15 bases between the two germline ends. Per the germline V gene, CDR1 is SEHNR and CDR2 is FQNEAQ (reference sequence). The CDR3 spans 15 residues. The CDR3 DNA reads TGTGCCAGCAGCTTAGGCGTCGGGCAGCAAGATGGCTACACCTTC. This encodes CASSLGVGQQDGYTF.

This clonotype was detected only a few times. The gene calls are TRBV7-6 and TRBJ1-1, with D unresolved. Germline V lookup: CDR1 SGHVS, CDR2 FNYEAQ. Trimming removed 0 bases from V and 4 bases from J, with 12 bases in between. The CDR3 is 15 amino acids. CDR3 coding DNA: TGTGCCAGCAGCTTAGCGGGGTGGGAAATCACTGAAGCTTTCTTT. Translation gives CASSLAGWEITEAFF.

This clonotype came up a few times. This sequence joins TRBV12-3 or TRBV12-4 and TRBJ2-1; D possibly corresponds to TRBD2 (6 bases). V was shortened by 3 bases and J by 5 bases, with 14 bases between the two germline ends. The CDR3 is 15 amino acids. Here the CDR3 reads CASSFPGLVNNEQFF. The CDR3 DNA sequence: TGTGCCAGCAGTTTCCCGGGACTGGTAAACAATGAGCAGTTCTTC.

This clonotype was recorded at least ten times. The final CDR3 position lacks the conserved phenylalanine or tryptophan, pointing to a likely read error. V is TRBV5-1 and J is TRBJ2-5, with D unresolved. This CDR3 has 15 residues. V lost 6 bases, J lost 1 base, and 16 bases lay in between. CDR1 SGHRS and CDR2 YFSETQ come from the germline V gene. CDR3 region: CASTKLGLGQETQYS. CDR3 DNA sequence: TGCGCCAGCACCAAATTAGGGTTAGGCCAAGAGACCCAGTACTCC.

J is TRBJ2-3 and V is TRBV6-2 or TRBV6-3; 11 bases are shared with TRBD2. V lost 6 bases to trimming and J lost 0 bases; unmatched junction nucleotides: 14. CDR1 is MNHEY, CDR2 SVGEGT, per germline. CDR3 length: 19 amino acids. CDR3 nucleotide sequence: TGTGCCAGCAGCCGCCCTGGGACTAGCGGATTCTCTAGCACAGATACGCAGTATTTT. Protein: CASSRPGTSGFSSTDTQYF.

Ten or more counts support this clonotype. The rearrangement uses TRBV11-1 and TRBJ2-3; either TRBD1 or TRBD2 may supply D (5 bases each). V was cut by 2 bases and J by 4 bases, with 16 bases left in between. Germline assignment: CDR1 SGHAT and CDR2 FQDESV (reference sequence). There are 16 residues in the CDR3. The CDR3 bases are TGTGCCAGCAGCTTACAGGGAGAGGGTTTATCAGATACGCAGTATTTT. This gives the protein CASSLQGEGLSDTQYF.

The chain is built from TRBV18 and TRBJ1-2; 7 nucleotides align to TRBD1. The CDR3 contains 14 residues. Germline loops: CDR1 KGHSH, CDR2 LQKENI. V shed 2 bases, J shed 8 bases, and the junction held 8 bases outside the gene matches. The CDR3 sequence: CASSPNRGLFGYTF. The DNA for the CDR3 is TGTGCCAGCTCACCAAATAGGGGGCTTTTCGGCTACACCTTC.

This clonotype came up once. This chain joins TRBV10-3 and TRBJ1-2, with a weak D call TRBD1 (6 bases). V was cut by 3 bases and J by 5 bases, with 16 bases left in between. Germline CDR1 is ENHRY and CDR2 is SYGVKD. The CDR3 contains 15 residues. The CDR3 here is CAISDYRTVSYGYTF. Written as DNA, the CDR3 is TGTGCCATCAGTGACTACCGGACAGTATCGTATGGCTACACCTTC.

This chain links TRBV6-2 or TRBV6-3 with TRBJ2-4; D is uncertain. The CDR3 has 15 amino acids. V was trimmed by 4 bases and J by 0 bases, leaving 10 bases between them. Germline assignment: CDR1 MNHEY and CDR2 SVGEGT. CDR3 sequence: CASSSRFVAKNIQYF. CDR3 bases: TGTGCCAGCAGTTCTCGGTTTGTAGCCAAAAACATTCAGTACTTC.

This clonotype has a handful of counts. This sequence joins TRBV7-2 and TRBJ2-1, with 9 nucleotides matching TRBD1. With 5 bases clipped from V and 7 bases from J, the junction kept 6 bases outside the gene matches. The CDR3 is 14 amino acids. The V gene's germline CDR1 is SGHTA and CDR2 FQGNSA. Written as DNA, the CDR3 is TGTGCCAGCAGCCGGGACAGGGAACTGAATGAGCAGTTCTTC. Translation gives CASSRDRELNEQFF.

This clonotype has at least ten counts. The gene calls are TRBV6-2 or TRBV6-3 and TRBJ2-1, with D perhaps matching TRBD1 or TRBD2 (6 bases each). This CDR3 has 17 amino acids. V dropped 4 bases and J dropped 7 bases, with 23 bases sitting between them. From germline, CDR1 is MNHEY and CDR2 SVGEGT. The CDR3 DNA is TGTGCCAGCAGTTGGGGATGGGCCAGGGGAGGAAGGAATGAGCAGTTCTTC. Residues: CASSWGWARGGRNEQFF.

The chain carries TRBV6-2 or TRBV6-3 and TRBJ2-7; either TRBD1 or TRBD2 may fit D (5 bases each). V gave up 8 bases and J gave up 4 bases, with 21 bases separating them. Germline V gene data show CDR1 as MNHEY and CDR2 as SVGEGT. This CDR3 has 15 residues. The CDR3 protein is CASAPYYGASYEQYV. In nucleotides, the CDR3 is TGTGCCAGCGCCCCGTACTACGGGGCCTCGTACGAGCAGTACGTC.

V gene TRBV6-5 combines with J gene TRBJ2-1; D is ambiguous. Germline V gene lookup returns CDR1 MNHEY and CDR2 SVGAGI. CDR3 length equals 17 residues. V shed 1 base and J shed 0 bases, with 13 bases lying between them. CDR3 nucleotides: TGTGCCAGCAGTTACTTGAGCGCCTCCCGCTCCTACAATGAGCAGTTCTTC. It specifies CASSYLSASRSYNEQFF.

V is TRBV10-3 and J is TRBJ2-3; TRBD2 matches at 8 bases. The CDR3 is 15 residues long. Germline V gives CDR1 ENHRY, CDR2 SYGVKD. The V and J ends lost 6 bases and 6 bases, in that order; junction bases with no gene match: 11. CDR3 nucleotide sequence: TGTGCCATCAGGGGAGCGGGGGCCACGTCCGATACGCAGTATTTT. This codes for CAIRGAGATSDTQYF.

This clonotype was found a few times. The chain is built from TRBV20-1 and TRBJ1-1; a weak D match, TRBD1 (5 bases). Per the germline V gene, CDR1 is DFQATT and CDR2 is SNEGSKA (reference sequence). Trimming pared 1 base from V and 1 base from J, leaving 10 bases between. The CDR3 spans 14 residues. CDR3 sequence reads: CSARGGNQNTEAFF. CDR3 DNA sequence: TGCAGTGCTAGAGGGGGGAATCAGAACACTGAAGCTTTCTTT.